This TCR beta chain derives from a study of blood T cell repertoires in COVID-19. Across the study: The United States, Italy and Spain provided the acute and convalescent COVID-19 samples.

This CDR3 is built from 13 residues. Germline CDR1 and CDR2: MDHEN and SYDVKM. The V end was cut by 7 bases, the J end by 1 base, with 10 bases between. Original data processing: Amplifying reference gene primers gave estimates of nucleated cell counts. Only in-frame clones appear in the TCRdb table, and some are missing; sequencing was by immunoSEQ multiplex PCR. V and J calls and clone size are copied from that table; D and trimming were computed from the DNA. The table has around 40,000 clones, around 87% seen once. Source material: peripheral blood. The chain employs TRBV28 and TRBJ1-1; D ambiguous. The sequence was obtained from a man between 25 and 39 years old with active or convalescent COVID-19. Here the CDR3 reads CASTLQTNTEAFF. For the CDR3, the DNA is TGTGCCAGCACCTTACAGACGAACACTGAAGCTTTCTTT. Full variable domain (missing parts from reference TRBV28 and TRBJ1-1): DVKVTQSSRYLVKRTGEKVFLECVQDMDHENMFWYRQDPGLGLRLIYFSYDVKMKEKGDIPEGYSVSREKKERFSLILESASTNQTSMYLCASTLQTNTEAFFGQGTRLTVV.